The 25 T cell receptor beta chains presented below share a single source sample, sequenced in a study of cytomegalovirus exposure and HLA in healthy donors. A multiplex PCR was run with 60 Vbeta primers and 13 Jbeta primers. Method: immunoSEQ multiplex PCR; TCRdb's copy keeps in-frame clones and lacks some. Of 95,000 to 150,000 clones in the sample, roughly 70% were seen once. Sequences were obtained from PBMCs. Receptors were obtained from a woman aged 40 to 49 in good health and CMV-seropositive.

This clone was observed a single time. The gene calls are TRBV2 and TRBJ1-2, with D uncertain. Germline V gene sequence: CDR1 SNHLY, CDR2 FYNNEI. The germline V and J ends were trimmed by 9 bases and 4 bases, with 15 bases remaining between them. The CDR3 contains 13 residues. In nucleotides, the CDR3 is TGTGCCAGATCCCAACAGACGACCTATGGCTACACCTTC. Its translation: CARSQQTTYGYTF.

The chain is built from TRBV5-4 and TRBJ2-2; 8 nucleotides align to TRBD1. This CDR3 comprises 14 residues. V gave up 7 bases and J gave up 1 base; unmatched junction bases: 3. Germline V gives CDR1 SGHNT, CDR2 YYREEE (reference sequence). The CDR3 protein is CASGGTGNTGELFF. The CDR3 DNA is TGTGCCAGCGGGGGGACAGGGAACACCGGGGAGCTGTTTTTT.

V gene TRBV13 combines with J gene TRBJ2-3; 8 bases fit TRBD1. J lost 4 bases, V lost 1 base, and 16 bases had no gene match. The CDR3 is 19 residues long. Germline V gives CDR1 PRHDT, CDR2 FYEKMQ (reference sequence). The CDR3 region has the DNA TGTGCCAGCAGCTTAGAAGTTTGGTCAGGGGGCGAGTACGCAGATACGCAGTATTTT. Its protein is CASSLEVWSGGEYADTQYF.

The chain has TRBV9 and TRBJ2-5; D possibly corresponds to TRBD2 (6 bases). V gave up 1 base and J gave up 1 base, with 17 bases separating them. In germline, CDR1 is SGDLS, CDR2 YYNGEE. The CDR3 has 17 residues. Written as DNA, the CDR3 is TGTGCCAGCAGCGTAAACCCCCGCGGGGTAGGCCAAGAGACCCAGTACTTC. It translates to CASSVNPRGVGQETQYF.

This clone has more than one count but fewer than ten. The chain joins TRBV30 to TRBJ1-2, with D possibly TRBD1 on 6 matching bases. Trimming shortened V by 8 bases and J by 1 base, and 14 bases separated the two germline ends. The V gene's germline CDR1 is GTSNPN and CDR2 SVGIG (reference sequence). The CDR3 runs 13 residues. The CDR3 DNA is TGTGCCGGAAACAGGGACCTTAACTATGGCTACACCTTC. This encodes CAGNRDLNYGYTF.

The chain uses TRBV6-5 and TRBJ2-7, with TRBD1 matching 8 bases. The CDR3 spans 14 residues. V was clipped by 4 bases and J by 3 bases; unmatched bases: 5. Germline loops: CDR1 MNHEY, CDR2 SVGAGI. The CDR3 DNA reads TGTGCCAGCAGTTTCGCAGGGGGCGGCTACGAGCAGTACTTC. Translation gives CASSFAGGGYEQYF.

The chain employs TRBV29-1 and TRBJ2-5, with a tentative D call TRBD2 (6 bases). V was clipped by 5 bases and J by 11 bases, with 21 bases between them. The CDR3 runs 13 residues. Germline V gene sequence: CDR1 SQVTM, CDR2 ANQGSEA. The CDR3 loop is CSVRTGTDYGQYF. In DNA form, the CDR3 reads TGCAGCGTTCGAACCGGGACGGACTACGGGCAGTACTTC.

This clone appeared once. DNA for the CDR3: TGCGCCAGCAGCCAGACTAGCGGGAGTGCATACGAGCAGTACTTC. Encoded protein: CASSQTSGSAYEQYF. This chain connects TRBV4-1 to TRBJ2-7; TRBD2 aligns across 12 bases. Germline trimming cut 3 bases from V and 4 bases from J; bases unmatched to any gene: 4. The CDR3 covers 15 residues. Germline CDR1 reads MGHRA; CDR2 reads YSYEKL.

The V call is TRBV19, the J call TRBJ1-2, with 9 bases that match TRBD1. CDR3 size: 17 residues. Germline V CDR1 and CDR2: LNHDA, SQIVND (reference sequence). Trimming took 7 bases from V and 4 from J; bases not matched to a gene: 16. The CDR3 DNA reads TGTGCCAGTAAAGGCGCGGGACAGGGTTCGGCCTTCTATGGCTACACCTTC. This translates into CASKGAGQGSAFYGYTF.

The chain couples TRBV27 to TRBJ2-2, with D possibly matching TRBD1 (6 bases). Per the germline V gene, CDR1 is MNHEY and CDR2 is SMNVEV (reference sequence). The CDR3 extends over 13 amino acids. Trimming left V 3 bases short and J 7 bases short, with 9 bases between. CDR3 nucleotide sequence: TGTGCCAGCAGTTTGGGGGCCGACGGGGAGCTGTTTTTT. Translating gives CASSLGADGELFF.

The chain joins TRBV27 to TRBJ1-2, with D unclear. Germline-derived CDR1 and CDR2 are MNHEY and SMNVEV (reference sequence). The CDR3 covers 14 residues. Trimming removed 0 bases at V and 7 bases at J, with 12 bases between. CDR3 bases: TGTGCCAGCAGTTTATCGCGGGCAGCTGCTGGCTACACCTTC. Amino acids: CASSLSRAAAGYTF.

This sequence joins TRBV10-2 and TRBJ1-1, with D perhaps TRBD1 (5 bases). Looked up from germline, CDR1 is WSHSY and CDR2 is SAAADI. CDR3 length equals 17 residues. This chain's CDR3 is CSPAVFDSHSGRTEAFF. The CDR3 DNA sequence: TGCTCTCCAGCAGTGTTTGACAGCCACAGTGGTCGGACTGAAGCTTTCTTT.

The chain links TRBV4-3 to TRBJ1-1; D gene ambiguous. The germline V gene encodes CDR1 LGHNA and CDR2 YSLEER. Trimming took 0 bases from V and 1 from J, leaving 9 bases between them. The CDR3 has 15 residues. The DNA of the CDR3 is TGCGCCAGCAGCCAAGAACGAGTAAGGAACACTGAAGCTTTCTTT. Translated, it gives CASSQERVRNTEAFF.

This chain uses TRBV9 with TRBJ1-3; 8 bases are shared with TRBD1. V lost 2 bases to trimming and J lost 0 bases; unmatched junction nucleotides: 4. Germline values: CDR1 SGDLS, CDR2 YYNGEE. The CDR3 spans 16 residues. In nucleotides, the CDR3 is TGTGCCAGCAGCGTGGGGACAGGAGACTCTGGAAACACCATATATTTT. Amino acid sequence: CASSVGTGDSGNTIYF. Full variable domain (missing parts from reference TRBV9 and TRBJ1-3): DSGVTQTPKHLITATGQRVTLRCSPRSGDLSVYWYQQSLDQGLQFLIQYYNGEERAKGNILERFSAQQFPDLHSELNLSSLELGDSALYFCASSVGTGDSGNTIYFGEGSWLTVV.

DNA for the CDR3: TGTGCCTGGAGTCGGGAGACGGAACTGACCCAAGAGACCCAGTACTTC. Protein: CAWSRETELTQETQYF. The rearrangement uses TRBV30 and TRBJ2-5, with D possibly matching TRBD2 (6 bases). This CDR3 comprises 16 residues. Germline lookup yields CDR1 GTSNPN and CDR2 SVGIG (reference sequence). Deletions cut 2 bases from V and 1 base from J, with 17 bases between.

The rearrangement joins TRBV5-1 to TRBJ1-2; D might be TRBD1 (6 bases). The germline V and J ends were trimmed by 4 bases and 2 bases, with 15 bases remaining between them. The germline V gene encodes CDR1 SGHRS and CDR2 YFSETQ. This CDR3 has 15 residues. The CDR3 DNA follows: TGCGCCAGCAGCACGTCCCGGGACACGAACTATGGCTACACCTTC. It yields the protein CASSTSRDTNYGYTF.

The chain links TRBV5-4 to TRBJ2-1, with 8 bases lining up with TRBD1. Germline assignment: CDR1 SGHNT and CDR2 YYREEE (reference sequence). This CDR3 has 15 residues. V was clipped by 4 bases and J by 4 bases; unmatched bases: 7. The CDR3 loop reads CASSHQGQEYNEQFF. The CDR3 DNA reads TGTGCCAGCAGCCATCAGGGACAGGAATACAATGAGCAGTTCTTC.

This clone was counted once. This sequence joins TRBV28 and TRBJ1-5; 7 bases are shared with TRBD1. CDR3 length: 14 amino acids. V trimming: 6 bases; J trimming: 4 bases; junction bases outside the gene matches: 6. Germline V CDR1 and CDR2: MDHEN, SYDVKM. The CDR3 loop is CASSPDRENQPQHF. As DNA, the CDR3 is TGTGCCAGCAGCCCTGACAGGGAAAATCAGCCCCAGCATTTT.

This clone was counted once. The chain links TRBV27 to TRBJ1-2; D is perhaps TRBD1 (5 bases). Germline V gene lookup returns CDR1 MNHEY and CDR2 SMNVEV (reference sequence). This CDR3 has 14 amino acids. The V end lost 5 bases, the J end lost 0 bases, and 10 bases lay between the germline ends. The CDR3 DNA follows: TGTGCCAGCAGTGGTACAGGTCCTAACTATGGCTACACCTTC. Translation: CASSGTGPNYGYTF.

The V gene is TRBV19, the J gene TRBJ1-1; TRBD1 matches at 8 bases. V gave up 5 bases and J gave up 4 bases; unmatched junction bases: 6. Germline V gene data show CDR1 as LNHDA and CDR2 as SQIVND (reference sequence). The CDR3 is made up of 14 amino acids. The CDR3 nucleotides read TGTGCCAGTAGTTATGGACAGGGTGTCACTGAAGCTTTCTTT. Its protein product is CASSYGQGVTEAFF.

This clone has just a few counts. The chain combines TRBV28 with TRBJ2-7; the D is unclear. The CDR3 has 15 amino acids. CDR1 is MDHEN and CDR2 is SYDVKM in the germline V gene. V shed 6 bases and J shed 3 bases, with 18 bases lying between them. In DNA form, the CDR3 reads TGTGCCAGCAGCGGCGGAAAGGTGAACTTCTACGAGCAGTACTTC. Translation: CASSGGKVNFYEQYF.

This chain uses TRBV5-5 with TRBJ1-2; D possibly corresponds to TRBD1 (6 bases). The CDR3 length is 14 residues. Germline V gene sequence: CDR1 SGHKS, CDR2 YYEKEE (reference sequence). With 4 bases removed from V and 8 bases from J, the gap between germline ends came to 18 bases. The CDR3 loop reads CASSRPGARGGYTF. Here the CDR3 DNA reads TGTGCCAGCAGCCGGCCCGGGGCCAGGGGAGGCTACACCTTC.

The rearrangement links TRBV2 to TRBJ2-2, with TRBD2 matching 10 bases. Germline-derived CDR1 and CDR2 are SNHLY and FYNNEI. The CDR3 extends over 17 amino acids. J was trimmed by 4 bases and V by 5 bases; bases with no gene match: 10. CDR3 sequence: CASSIFLAGETTGELFF. Written as DNA, the CDR3 is TGTGCCAGCAGTATTTTCCTAGCGGGAGAGACCACCGGGGAGCTGTTTTTT.

The rearrangement uses TRBV6-5 and TRBJ1-2, with 7 positions matching TRBD1. This CDR3 has 13 residues. Germline V gene lookup returns CDR1 MNHEY and CDR2 SVGAGI. V trimming: 6 bases; J trimming: 4 bases; junction bases outside the gene matches: 5. The CDR3 sequence is CASSPGTVYGYTF. The CDR3 region has the DNA TGTGCCAGCAGCCCCGGGACAGTCTATGGCTACACCTTC.

This rearrangement joins TRBV28 to TRBJ2-7, with 8 bases identical to TRBD1. Trimming at V came to 6 bases and at J to 2 bases, leaving 6 bases not matched to a gene. CDR1 and CDR2 from the germline V gene are MDHEN and SYDVKM. The CDR3 loop spans 14 amino acids. CDR3 in amino acids: CASRIGQGPYEQYF. The DNA of the CDR3 is TGTGCCAGCAGGATAGGACAGGGCCCCTACGAGCAGTACTTC. Using reference TRBV28 and TRBJ2-7 for the parts outside the CDR3, the full variable domain is DVKVTQSSRYLVKRTGEKVFLECVQDMDHENMFWYRQDPGLGLRLIYFSYDVKMKEKGDIPEGYSVSREKKERFSLILESASTNQTSMYLCASRIGQGPYEQYFGPGTRLTVT.